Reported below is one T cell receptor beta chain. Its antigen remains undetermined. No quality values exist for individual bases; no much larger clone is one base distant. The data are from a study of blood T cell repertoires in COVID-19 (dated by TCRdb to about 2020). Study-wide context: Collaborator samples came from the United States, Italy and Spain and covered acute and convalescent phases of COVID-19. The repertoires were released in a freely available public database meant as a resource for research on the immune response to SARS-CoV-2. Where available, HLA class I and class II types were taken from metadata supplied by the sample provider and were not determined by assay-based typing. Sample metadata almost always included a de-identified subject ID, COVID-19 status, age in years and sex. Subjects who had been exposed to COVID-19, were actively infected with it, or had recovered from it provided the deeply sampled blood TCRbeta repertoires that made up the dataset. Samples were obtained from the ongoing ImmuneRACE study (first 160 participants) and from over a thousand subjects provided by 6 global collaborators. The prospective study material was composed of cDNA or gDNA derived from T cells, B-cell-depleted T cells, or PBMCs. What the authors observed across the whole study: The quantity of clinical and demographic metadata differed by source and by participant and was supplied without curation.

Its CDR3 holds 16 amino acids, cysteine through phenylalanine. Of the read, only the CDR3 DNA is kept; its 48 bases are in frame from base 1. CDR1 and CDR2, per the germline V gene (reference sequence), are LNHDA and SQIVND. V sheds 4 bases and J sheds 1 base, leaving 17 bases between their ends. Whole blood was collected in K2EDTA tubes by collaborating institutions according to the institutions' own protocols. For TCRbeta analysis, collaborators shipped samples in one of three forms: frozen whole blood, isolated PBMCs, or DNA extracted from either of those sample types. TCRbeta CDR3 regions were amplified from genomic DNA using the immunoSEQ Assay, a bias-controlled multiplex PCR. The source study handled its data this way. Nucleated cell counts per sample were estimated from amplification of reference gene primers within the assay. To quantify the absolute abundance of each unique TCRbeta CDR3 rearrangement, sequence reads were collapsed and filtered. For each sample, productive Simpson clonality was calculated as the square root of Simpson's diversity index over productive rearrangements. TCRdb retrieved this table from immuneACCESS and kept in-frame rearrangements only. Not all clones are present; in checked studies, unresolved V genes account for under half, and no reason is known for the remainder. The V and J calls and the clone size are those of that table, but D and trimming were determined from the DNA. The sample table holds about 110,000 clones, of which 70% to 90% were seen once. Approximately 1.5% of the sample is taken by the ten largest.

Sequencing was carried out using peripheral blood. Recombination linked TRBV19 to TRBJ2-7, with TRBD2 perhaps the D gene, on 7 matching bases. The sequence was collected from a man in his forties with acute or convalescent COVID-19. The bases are TGTGCCAGTAGTAGACCCGGCAGGGGAGGGTCCTACGAGCAGTACTTC. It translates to CASSRPGRGGSYEQYF.